Shown below are 5 T cell receptor beta chains from a single sample sequenced in a study of vaccination and CD4 T cells after COVID-19. Scientists ran DNA taken from cultured CD4+ T cells through the Oncomine TCR Beta short-read assay for sequencing. In TCRdb, the PCR reads were re-called with MiXCR into one record per CDR3 protein. Altogether thousands of distinct CDR3 sequences are present, around half being singletons, with the ten largest covering 17%. No antigen has been identified for these receptors. Described treatment: 10-day PBMC culture with coronavirus spike peptide pools or control peptides (ViraFEST assay). Collection of the unexposed donor's CD4+ T cells took place before the COVID-19 pandemic (2011-2018). The specimen sequenced was CD4+ T cells from blood, cultured in vitro. Receptors were obtained from a human donor in good health.

The rearrangement joins TRBV7-2 to TRBJ2-2; D possibly corresponds to TRBD2 (6 bases). This CDR3 has 16 residues. Between the trimmed V and J ends, which lost 5 bases and 4 bases, there was a span of 17 bases. The germline V gene has CDR1 SGHTA and CDR2 FQGNSA. CDR3 sequence (DNA): TGTGCCAGCAGCCCCCGACTAGACCTTCGCACCGGGGAGCTGTTTTTT. This encodes CASSPRLDLRTGELFF.

This clonotype was counted only a few times. This chain links TRBV27 with TRBJ2-4, with TRBD1 matching over 8 bases. Germline trimming cut 5 bases from V and 8 bases from J; bases unmatched to any gene: 5. Germline V gene lookup returns CDR1 MNHEY and CDR2 SMNVEV (reference sequence). The CDR3 extends over 13 amino acids. CDR3 sequence reads: CASSQGQGDIQYF. The CDR3, as DNA: TGTGCCAGCAGTCAAGGACAGGGAGACATTCAGTACTTC.

This clonotype was found a few times. This chain connects TRBV6-1 to TRBJ1-1, with 8 positions matching TRBD1. V lost 6 bases to trimming and J lost 4 bases; unmatched junction nucleotides: 7. The CDR3 extends over 14 amino acids. Germline V CDR1 and CDR2: MNHNS, SASEGT. CDR3 coding DNA: TGTGCCAGCAGGCTGGACAGGGTTGTCACTGAAGCTTTCTTT. Protein sequence: CASRLDRVVTEAFF.

Only a few counts were recorded for this clonotype. The chain carries TRBV7-9 and TRBJ1-1; D might be TRBD1 (5 bases). The CDR3 sequence is 15 residues long. V was pared by 0 bases and J by 5 bases, with 13 bases between. The germline CDR1 and CDR2 sequences are SEHNR and FQNEAQ (reference sequence). CDR3 coding DNA: TGTGCCAGCAGCTTAGCGCCCGGGGCTGGGACTGAAGCTTTCTTT. This translates into CASSLAPGAGTEAFF.

The V call is TRBV10-2, the J call TRBJ2-5; D is unclear. The V end lost 3 bases, the J end lost 5 bases, and 7 bases lay between the germline ends. This CDR3 is built from 12 residues. Germline V gene sequence: CDR1 WSHSY, CDR2 SAAADI. The CDR3 here is CASSDFGETQYF. The CDR3 DNA is TGCGCCAGCAGTGATTTCGGGGAGACCCAGTACTTC.